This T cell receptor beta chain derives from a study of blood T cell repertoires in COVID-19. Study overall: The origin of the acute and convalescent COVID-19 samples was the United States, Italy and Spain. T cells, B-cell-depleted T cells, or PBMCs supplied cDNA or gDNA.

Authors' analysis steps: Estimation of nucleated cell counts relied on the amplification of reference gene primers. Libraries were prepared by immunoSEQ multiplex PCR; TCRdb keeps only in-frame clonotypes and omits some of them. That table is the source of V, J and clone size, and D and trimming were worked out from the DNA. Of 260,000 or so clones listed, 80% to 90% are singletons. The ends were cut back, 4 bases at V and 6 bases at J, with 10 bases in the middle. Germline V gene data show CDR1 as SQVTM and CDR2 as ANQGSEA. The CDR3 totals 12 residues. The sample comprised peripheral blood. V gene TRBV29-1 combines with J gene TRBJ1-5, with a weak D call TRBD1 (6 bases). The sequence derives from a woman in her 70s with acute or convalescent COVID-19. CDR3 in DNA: TGCAGCGTTGGATTACAGGGTCAGCCCCAGCATTTT. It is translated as CSVGLQGQPQHF. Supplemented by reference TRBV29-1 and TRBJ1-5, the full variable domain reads SAVISQKPSRDICQRGTSLTIQCQVDSQVTMMFWYRQQPGQSLTLIATANQGSEATYESGFVIDKFPISRPNLTFSTLTVSNMSPEDSSIYLCSVGLQGQPQHFGDGTRLSIL.